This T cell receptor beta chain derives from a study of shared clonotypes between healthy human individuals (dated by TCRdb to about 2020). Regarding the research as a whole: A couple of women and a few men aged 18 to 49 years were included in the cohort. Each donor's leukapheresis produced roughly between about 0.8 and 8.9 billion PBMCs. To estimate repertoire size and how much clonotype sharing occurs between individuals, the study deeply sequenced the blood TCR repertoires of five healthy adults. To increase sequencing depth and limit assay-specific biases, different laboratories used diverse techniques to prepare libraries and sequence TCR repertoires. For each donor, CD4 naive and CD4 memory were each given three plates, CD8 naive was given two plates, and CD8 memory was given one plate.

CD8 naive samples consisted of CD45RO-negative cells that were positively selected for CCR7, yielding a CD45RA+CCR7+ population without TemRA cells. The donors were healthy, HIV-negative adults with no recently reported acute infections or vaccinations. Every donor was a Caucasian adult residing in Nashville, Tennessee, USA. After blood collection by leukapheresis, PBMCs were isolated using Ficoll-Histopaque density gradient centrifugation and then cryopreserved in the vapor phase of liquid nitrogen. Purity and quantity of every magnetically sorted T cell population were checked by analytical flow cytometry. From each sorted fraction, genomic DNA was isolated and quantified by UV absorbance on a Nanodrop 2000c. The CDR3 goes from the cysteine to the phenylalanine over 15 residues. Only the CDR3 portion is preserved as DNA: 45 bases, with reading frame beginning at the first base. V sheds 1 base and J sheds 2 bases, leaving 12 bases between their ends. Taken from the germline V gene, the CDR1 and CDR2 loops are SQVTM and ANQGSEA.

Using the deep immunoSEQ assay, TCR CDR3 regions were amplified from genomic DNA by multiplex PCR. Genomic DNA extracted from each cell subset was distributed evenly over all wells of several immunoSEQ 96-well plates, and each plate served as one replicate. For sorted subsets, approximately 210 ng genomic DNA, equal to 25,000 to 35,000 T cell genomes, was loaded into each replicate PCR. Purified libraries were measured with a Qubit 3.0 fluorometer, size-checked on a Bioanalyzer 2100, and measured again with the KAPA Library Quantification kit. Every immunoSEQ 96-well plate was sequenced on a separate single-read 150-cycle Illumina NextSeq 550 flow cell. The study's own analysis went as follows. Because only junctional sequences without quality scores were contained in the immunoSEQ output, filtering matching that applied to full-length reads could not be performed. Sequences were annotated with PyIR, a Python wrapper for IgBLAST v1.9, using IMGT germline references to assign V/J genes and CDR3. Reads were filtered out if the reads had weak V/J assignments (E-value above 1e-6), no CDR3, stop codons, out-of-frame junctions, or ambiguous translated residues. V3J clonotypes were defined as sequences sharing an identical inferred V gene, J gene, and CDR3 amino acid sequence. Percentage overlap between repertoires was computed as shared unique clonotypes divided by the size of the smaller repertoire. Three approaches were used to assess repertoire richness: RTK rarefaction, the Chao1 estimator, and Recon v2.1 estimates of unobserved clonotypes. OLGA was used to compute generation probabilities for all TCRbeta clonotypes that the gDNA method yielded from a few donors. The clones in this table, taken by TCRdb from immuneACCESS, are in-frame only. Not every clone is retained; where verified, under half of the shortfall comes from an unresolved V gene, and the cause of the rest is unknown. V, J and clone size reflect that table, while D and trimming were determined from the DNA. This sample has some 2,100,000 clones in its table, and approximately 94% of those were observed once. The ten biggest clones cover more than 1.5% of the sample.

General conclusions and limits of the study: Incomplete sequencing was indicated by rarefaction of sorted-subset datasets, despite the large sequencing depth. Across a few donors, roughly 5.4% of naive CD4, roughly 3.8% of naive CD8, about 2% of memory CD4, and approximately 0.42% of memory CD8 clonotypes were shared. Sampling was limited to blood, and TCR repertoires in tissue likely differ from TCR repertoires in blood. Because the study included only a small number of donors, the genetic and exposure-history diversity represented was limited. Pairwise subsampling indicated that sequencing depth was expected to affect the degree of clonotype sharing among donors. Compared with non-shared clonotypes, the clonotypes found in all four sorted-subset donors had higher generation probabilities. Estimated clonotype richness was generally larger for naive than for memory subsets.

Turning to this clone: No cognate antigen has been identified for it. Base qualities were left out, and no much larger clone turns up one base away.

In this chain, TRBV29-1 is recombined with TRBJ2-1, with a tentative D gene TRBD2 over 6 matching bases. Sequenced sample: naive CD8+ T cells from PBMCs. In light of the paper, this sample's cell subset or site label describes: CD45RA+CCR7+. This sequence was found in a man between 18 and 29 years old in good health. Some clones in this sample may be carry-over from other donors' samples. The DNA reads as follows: TGCAGCGTTGAAGGGGGGAGGTACGCCTACAATGAGCAGTTCTTC. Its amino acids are CSVEGGRYAYNEQFF.